This T cell receptor beta chain is drawn from a study of cytomegalovirus exposure and HLA in healthy donors. General observations from the study: A later analysis found common viral pathogens apparently linked to several of the most significant clusters.

The CDR3 spans 16 residues. Germline CDR1 reads SGHRS; CDR2 reads YFSETQ. The study ran its PCR with 60 Vbeta and 13 Jbeta primers. TCRdb's copy holds only in-frame clones and misses some; the assay was immunoSEQ multiplex PCR. The sample holds about 91,000 clones, 60% to 65% seen once. Notes on this clone: Its antigen remains unidentified.

This receptor was identified in a human donor in good health. Input material: PBMCs. The chain couples TRBV5-1 to TRBJ2-5, with 12 bases fitting TRBD2. The J call is in doubt because the DNA end fits TRBJ2-7 better. CDR3 coding DNA: TGCGCCAGCAGCCCCAGACCGGGACTAGCGGGCTACGAGCAGTACTTC. Its protein product is CASSPRPGLAGYEQYF.